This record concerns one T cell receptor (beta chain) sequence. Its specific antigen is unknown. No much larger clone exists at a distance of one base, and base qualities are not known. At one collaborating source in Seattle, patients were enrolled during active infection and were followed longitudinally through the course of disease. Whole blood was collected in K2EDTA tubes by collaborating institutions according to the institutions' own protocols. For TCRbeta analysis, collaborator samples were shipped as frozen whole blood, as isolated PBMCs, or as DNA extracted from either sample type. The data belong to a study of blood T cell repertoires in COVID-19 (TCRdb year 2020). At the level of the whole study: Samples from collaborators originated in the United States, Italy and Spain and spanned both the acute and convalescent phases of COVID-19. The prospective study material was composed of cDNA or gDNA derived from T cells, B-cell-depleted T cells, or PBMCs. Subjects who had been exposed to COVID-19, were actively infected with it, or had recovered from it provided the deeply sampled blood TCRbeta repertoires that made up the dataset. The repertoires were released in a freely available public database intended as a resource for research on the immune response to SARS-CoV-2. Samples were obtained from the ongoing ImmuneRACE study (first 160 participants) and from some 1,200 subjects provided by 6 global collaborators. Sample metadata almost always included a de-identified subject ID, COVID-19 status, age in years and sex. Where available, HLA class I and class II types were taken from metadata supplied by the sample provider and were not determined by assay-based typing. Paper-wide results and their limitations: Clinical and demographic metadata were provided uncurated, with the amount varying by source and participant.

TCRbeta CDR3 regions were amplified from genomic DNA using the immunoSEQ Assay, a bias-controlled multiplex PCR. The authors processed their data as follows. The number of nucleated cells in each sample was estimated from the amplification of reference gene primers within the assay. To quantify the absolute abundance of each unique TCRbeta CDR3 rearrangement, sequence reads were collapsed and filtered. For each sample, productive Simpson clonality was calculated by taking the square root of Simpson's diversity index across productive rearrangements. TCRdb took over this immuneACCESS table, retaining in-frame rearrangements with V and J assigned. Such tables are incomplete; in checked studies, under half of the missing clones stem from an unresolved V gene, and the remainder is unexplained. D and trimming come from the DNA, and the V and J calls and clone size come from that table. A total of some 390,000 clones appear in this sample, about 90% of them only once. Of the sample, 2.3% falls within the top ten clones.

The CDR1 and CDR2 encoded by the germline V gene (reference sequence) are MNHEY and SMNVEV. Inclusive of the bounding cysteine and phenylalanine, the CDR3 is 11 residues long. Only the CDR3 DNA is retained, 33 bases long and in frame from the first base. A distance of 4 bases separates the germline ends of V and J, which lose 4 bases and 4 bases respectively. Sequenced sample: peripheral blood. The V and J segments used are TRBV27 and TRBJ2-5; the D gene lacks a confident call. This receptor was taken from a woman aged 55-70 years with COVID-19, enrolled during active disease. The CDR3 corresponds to CASSSLETQYF. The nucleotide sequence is TGTGCCAGCAGTTCCCTAGAGACCCAGTACTTC.